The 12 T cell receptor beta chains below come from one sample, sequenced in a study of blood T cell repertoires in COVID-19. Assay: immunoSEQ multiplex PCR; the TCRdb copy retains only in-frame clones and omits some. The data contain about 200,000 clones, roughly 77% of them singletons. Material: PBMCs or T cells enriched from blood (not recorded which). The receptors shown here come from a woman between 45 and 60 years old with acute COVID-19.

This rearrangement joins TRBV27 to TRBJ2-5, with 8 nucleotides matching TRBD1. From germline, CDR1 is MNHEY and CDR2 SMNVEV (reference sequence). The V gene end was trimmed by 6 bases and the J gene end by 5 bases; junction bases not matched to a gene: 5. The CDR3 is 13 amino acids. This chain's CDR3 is CASRQGARETQYF. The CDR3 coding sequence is TGTGCCAGCAGGCAGGGGGCAAGGGAGACCCAGTACTTC.

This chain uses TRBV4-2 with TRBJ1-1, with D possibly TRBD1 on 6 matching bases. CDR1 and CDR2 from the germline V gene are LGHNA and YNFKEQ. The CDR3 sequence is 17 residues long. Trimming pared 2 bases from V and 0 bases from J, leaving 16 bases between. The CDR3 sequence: CASSQNRDILMNTEAFF. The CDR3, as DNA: TGTGCCAGCAGCCAAAACCGGGACATCCTCATGAACACTGAAGCTTTCTTT.

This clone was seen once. DNA of the CDR3: TGCGCCAGCAGCTTTGGGACAGCAAACTATGGCTACACCTTC. Amino acids: CASSFGTANYGYTF. The chain is built from TRBV5-1 and TRBJ1-2; TRBD1 matches 7 bases. CDR1 and CDR2 (germline): SGHRS, YFSETQ. After removal of 2 bases from V and 2 bases from J, the junction contained 3 bases not matched to a gene. The CDR3 extends over 14 amino acids.

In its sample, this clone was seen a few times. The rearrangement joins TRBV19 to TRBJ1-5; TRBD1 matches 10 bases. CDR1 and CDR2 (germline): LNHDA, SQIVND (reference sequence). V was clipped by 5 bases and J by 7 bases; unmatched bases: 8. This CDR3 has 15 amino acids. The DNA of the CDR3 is TGTGCCAGTAGTGCAACGACAGGGGGCGGGCAGCCCCAGCATTTT. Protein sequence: CASSATTGGGQPQHF.

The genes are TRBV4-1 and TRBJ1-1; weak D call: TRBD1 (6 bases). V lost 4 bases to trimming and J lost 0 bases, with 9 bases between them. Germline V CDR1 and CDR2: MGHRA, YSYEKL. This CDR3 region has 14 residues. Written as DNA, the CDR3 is TGCGCCAGCAGCCCCAGGGGCATGAACACTGAAGCTTTCTTT. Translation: CASSPRGMNTEAFF.

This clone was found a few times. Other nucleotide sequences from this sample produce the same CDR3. CDR3 residues: CASSLRRNYGYTF. The CDR3 coding sequence is TGTGCCAGCAGTCTCAGGCGTAACTATGGCTACACCTTC. The chain is built from TRBV28 and TRBJ1-2; the D is unclear. The CDR3 loop spans 13 amino acids. V lost 5 bases, J lost 1 base, and 8 bases lay in between. CDR1 and CDR2 (germline): MDHEN, SYDVKM.

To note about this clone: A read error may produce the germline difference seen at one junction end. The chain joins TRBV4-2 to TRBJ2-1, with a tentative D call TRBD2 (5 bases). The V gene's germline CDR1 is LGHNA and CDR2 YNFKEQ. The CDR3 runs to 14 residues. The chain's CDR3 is CASSHGISNNEQFF. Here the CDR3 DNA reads TGTGCCAGCAGCCACGGGATCTCCAACAATGAGCAGTTCTTC.

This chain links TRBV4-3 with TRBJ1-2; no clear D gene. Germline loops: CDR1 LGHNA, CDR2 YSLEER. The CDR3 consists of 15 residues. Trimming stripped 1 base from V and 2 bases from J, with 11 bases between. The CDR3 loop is CASSQAIGGNYGYTF. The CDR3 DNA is TGCGCCAGCAGCCAAGCCATAGGCGGGAACTATGGCTACACCTTC.

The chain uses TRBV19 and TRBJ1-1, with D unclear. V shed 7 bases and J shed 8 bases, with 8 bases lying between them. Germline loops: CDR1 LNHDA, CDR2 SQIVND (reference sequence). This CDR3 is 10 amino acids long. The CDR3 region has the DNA TGTGCCAGTATAGAGGGAGAAGCTTTCTTT. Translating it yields CASIEGEAFF.

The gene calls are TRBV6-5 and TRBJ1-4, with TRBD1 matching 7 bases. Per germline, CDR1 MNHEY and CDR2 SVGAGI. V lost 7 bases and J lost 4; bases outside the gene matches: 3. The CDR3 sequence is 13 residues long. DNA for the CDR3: TGTGCCAGCACCCGACAGGGTAATGAAAAACTGTTTTTT. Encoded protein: CASTRQGNEKLFF.

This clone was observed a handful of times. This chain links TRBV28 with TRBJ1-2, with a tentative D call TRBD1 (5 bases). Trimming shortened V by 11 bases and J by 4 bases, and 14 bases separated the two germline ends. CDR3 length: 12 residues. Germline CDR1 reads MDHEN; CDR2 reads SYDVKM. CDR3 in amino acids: CASEGEVYGYTF. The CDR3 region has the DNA TGTGCCTCCGAAGGGGAAGTCTATGGCTACACCTTC.

Written as DNA, the CDR3 is TGTGCCAGCAGCCAAGGGACAGGGGGCAATCAGCCCCAGCATTTT. Encoded protein: CASSQGTGGNQPQHF. The rearrangement uses TRBV4-2 and TRBJ1-5; TRBD1 matches 9 bases. Germline V gives CDR1 LGHNA, CDR2 YNFKEQ. This CDR3 is built from 15 residues. The V segment lost 1 base and the J segment 2 bases; nucleotides outside the gene matches: 0.